Listed here are 8 T cell receptor beta chains from one sample, sequenced in a study of blood T cells in healthy people across ages. The use of a sample-barcoded 5' primer and a J-beta primer mix characterized a second PCR of roughly 7 to 12 cycles. TCRdb fed the 5' RACE reads into MiXCR, producing one record per CDR3 protein. The top ten clones hold roughly a sixth of a sample with 850,000 or so distinct CDR3 sequences, 25% to 30% of them seen once. Sequenced sample: blood. The receptors originated from an elderly woman in good health.

The sample holds many counts of this clonotype. The chain carries TRBV5-1 and TRBJ1-2; 7 nucleotides line up with TRBD1. Germline V lookup: CDR1 SGHRS, CDR2 YFSETQ. Trimming cost V 7 bases and J 6 bases; bases outside gene matches: 6. CDR3 length: 12 residues. The chain's CDR3 is CASSRGGDGYTF. DNA of the CDR3: TGCGCCAGCTCCCGAGGGGGCGATGGCTACACCTTC.

This clonotype occurred a few times. Being one base from a much bigger clone, this may be a read error. This chain uses TRBV12-3 or TRBV12-4 with TRBJ2-7; D gene uncertain. The CDR3 is 12 amino acids. Trimming cost V 3 bases and J 7 bases, with 10 bases left between them. CDR3: CASSLHHGEQYF. CDR3 DNA: TGTGCCAGCAGTTTGCACCACGGTGAGCAGTACTTC.

A remark on this clonotype: This could be a read error, since a much larger clone is one nucleotide away. The J gene is TRBJ2-7, the V gene TRBV4-3; D gene unclear. V shed 4 bases and J shed 7 bases, with 23 bases lying between them. Looked up from germline, CDR1 is LGHNA and CDR2 is YSLEER. The CDR3 is made up of 16 amino acids. This CDR3 reads CASSRSPQDQYNEQYF. CDR3 sequence (DNA): TGCGCCAGCAGCCGGTCTCCCCAGGACCAATACAATGAGCAGTACTTC.

Remarks on this clonotype: A read error may produce the germline difference seen at one junction end. The V call is TRBV12-3 or TRBV12-4, the J call TRBJ2-3; possibly TRBD2 for D (5 bases). CDR3 size: 16 residues. The CDR3 sequence is CASSNTGTDSADAQYF. The CDR3 DNA reads as TGTGCCAGCAGTAACACCGGCACGGATAGCGCAGATGCGCAGTATTTT.

Concerning this clonotype itself: This sequence may be a read error, since a much larger clone differs from it by one base. This sequence joins TRBV6-1 and TRBJ2-5; D unresolved. This CDR3 region has 13 residues. Trimming removed 1 base at V and 11 bases at J, with 14 bases between. From germline, CDR1 is MNHNS and CDR2 SASEGT. The CDR3 sequence is CASSEESYNEQYF. The DNA for the CDR3 is TGTGCCAGCAGTGAAGAATCTTACAATGAGCAGTACTTC.

V gene TRBV2 combines with J gene TRBJ1-1; D is undetermined. Deletions cut 0 bases from V and 2 bases from J, with 10 bases between. The CDR3 runs 15 residues. CDR1 SNHLY and CDR2 FYNNEI come from the germline V gene. CDR3 bases: TGTGCCAGCAGTGAAGCGCTAGTCGATAACACTGAAGCTTTCTTT. Protein: CASSEALVDNTEAFF.

This clonotype was picked up a small number of times. The rearrangement uses TRBV18 and TRBJ1-4, with a weak D call TRBD1 (5 bases). The CDR3 is 14 amino acids. Trimming removed 6 bases from V and 4 bases from J, with 12 bases in between. CDR1 is KGHSH, CDR2 LQKENI, per germline. The CDR3 DNA follows: TGTGCCAGCTCCCCCAACGGGGGTAATGAAAAACTGTTTTTT. The encoded protein is CASSPNGGNEKLFF.

This clonotype was recorded many times. V is TRBV6-2 or TRBV6-3 and J is TRBJ2-1; TRBD1 or TRBD2 may be the D gene (5 bases each). The V end lost 2 bases, the J end lost 7 bases, and 15 bases lay between the germline ends. The length of the CDR3 is 15 residues. The germline gives CDR1 MNHEY, CDR2 SVGEGT. Written as DNA, the CDR3 is TGTGCCAGCAGTTACGGGTCAGGGTGGGGGAATGAGCAGTTCTTC. Its translation: CASSYGSGWGNEQFF.